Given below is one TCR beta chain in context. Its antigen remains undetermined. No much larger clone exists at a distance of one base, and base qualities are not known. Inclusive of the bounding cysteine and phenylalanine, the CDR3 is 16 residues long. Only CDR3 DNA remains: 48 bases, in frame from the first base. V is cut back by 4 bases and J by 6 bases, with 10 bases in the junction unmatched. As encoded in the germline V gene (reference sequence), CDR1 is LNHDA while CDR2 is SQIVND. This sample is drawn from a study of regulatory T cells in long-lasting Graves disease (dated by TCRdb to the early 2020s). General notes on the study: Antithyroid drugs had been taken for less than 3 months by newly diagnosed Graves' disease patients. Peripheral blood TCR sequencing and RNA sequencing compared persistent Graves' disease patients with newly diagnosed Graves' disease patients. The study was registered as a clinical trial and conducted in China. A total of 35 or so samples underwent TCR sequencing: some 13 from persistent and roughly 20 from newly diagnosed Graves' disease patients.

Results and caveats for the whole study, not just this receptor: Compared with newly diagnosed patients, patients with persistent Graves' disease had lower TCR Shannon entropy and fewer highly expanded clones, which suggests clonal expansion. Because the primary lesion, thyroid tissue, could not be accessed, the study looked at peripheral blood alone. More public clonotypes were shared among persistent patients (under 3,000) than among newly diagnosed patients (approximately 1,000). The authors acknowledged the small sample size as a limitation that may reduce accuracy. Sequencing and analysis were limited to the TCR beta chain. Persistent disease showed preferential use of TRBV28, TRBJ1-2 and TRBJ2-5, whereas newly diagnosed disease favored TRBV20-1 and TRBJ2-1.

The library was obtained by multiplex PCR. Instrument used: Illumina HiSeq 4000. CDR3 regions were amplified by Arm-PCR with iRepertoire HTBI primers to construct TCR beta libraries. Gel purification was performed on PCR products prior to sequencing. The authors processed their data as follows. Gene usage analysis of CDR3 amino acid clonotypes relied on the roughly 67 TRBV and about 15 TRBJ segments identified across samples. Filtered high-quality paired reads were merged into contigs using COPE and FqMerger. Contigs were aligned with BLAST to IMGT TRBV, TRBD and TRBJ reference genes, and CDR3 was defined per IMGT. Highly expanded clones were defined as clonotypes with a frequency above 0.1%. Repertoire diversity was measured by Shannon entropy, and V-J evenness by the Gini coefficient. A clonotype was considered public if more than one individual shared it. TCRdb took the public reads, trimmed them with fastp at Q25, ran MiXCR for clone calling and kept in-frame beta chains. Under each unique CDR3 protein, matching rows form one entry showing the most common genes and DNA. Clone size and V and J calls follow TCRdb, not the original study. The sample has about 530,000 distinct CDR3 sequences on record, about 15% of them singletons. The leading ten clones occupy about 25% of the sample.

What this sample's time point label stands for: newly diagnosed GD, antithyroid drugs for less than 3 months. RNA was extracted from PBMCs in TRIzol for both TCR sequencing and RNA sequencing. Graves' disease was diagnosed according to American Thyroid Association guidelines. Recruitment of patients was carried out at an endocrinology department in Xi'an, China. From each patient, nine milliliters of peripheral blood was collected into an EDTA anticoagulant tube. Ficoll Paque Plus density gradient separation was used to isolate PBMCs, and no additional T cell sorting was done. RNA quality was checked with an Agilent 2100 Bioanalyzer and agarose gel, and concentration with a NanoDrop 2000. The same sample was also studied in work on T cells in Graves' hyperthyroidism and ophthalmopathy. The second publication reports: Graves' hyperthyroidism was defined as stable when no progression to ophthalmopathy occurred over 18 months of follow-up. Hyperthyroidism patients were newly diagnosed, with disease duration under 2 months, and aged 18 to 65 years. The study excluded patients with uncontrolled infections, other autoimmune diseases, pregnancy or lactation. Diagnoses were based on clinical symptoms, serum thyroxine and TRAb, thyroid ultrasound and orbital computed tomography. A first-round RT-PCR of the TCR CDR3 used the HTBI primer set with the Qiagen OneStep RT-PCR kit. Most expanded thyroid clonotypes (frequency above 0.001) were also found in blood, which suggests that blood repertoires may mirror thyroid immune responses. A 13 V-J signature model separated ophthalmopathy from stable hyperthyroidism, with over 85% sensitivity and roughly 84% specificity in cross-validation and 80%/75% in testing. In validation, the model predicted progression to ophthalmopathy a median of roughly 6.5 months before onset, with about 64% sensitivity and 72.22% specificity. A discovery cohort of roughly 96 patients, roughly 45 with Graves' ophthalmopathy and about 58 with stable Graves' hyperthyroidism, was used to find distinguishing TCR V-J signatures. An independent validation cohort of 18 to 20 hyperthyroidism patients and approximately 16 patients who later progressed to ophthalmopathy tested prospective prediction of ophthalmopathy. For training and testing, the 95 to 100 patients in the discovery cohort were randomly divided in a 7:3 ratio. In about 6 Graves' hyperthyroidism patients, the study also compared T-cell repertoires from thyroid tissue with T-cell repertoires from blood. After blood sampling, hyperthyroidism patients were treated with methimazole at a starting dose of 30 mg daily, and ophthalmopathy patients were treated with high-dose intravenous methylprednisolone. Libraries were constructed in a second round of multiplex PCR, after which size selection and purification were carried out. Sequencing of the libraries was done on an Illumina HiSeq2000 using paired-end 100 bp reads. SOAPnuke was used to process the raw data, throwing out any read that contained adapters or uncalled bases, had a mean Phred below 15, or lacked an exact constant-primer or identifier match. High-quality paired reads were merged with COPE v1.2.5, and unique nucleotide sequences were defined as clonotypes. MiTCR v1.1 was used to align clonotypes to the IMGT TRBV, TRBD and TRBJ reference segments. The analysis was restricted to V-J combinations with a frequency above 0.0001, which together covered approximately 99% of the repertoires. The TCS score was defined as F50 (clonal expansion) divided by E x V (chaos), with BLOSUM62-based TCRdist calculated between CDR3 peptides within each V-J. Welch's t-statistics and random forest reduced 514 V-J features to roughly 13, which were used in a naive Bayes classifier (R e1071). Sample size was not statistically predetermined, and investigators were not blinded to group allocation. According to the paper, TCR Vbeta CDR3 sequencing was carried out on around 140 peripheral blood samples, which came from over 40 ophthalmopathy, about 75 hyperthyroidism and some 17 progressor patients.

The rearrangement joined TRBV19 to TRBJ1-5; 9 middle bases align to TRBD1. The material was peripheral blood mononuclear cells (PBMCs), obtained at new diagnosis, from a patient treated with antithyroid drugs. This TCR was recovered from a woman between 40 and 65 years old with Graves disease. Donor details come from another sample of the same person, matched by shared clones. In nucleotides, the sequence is TGTGCCAGTAGTAACTCCGGTACAGGGGGCATTCAGCCCCAGCATTTT. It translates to CASSNSGTGGIQPQHF.